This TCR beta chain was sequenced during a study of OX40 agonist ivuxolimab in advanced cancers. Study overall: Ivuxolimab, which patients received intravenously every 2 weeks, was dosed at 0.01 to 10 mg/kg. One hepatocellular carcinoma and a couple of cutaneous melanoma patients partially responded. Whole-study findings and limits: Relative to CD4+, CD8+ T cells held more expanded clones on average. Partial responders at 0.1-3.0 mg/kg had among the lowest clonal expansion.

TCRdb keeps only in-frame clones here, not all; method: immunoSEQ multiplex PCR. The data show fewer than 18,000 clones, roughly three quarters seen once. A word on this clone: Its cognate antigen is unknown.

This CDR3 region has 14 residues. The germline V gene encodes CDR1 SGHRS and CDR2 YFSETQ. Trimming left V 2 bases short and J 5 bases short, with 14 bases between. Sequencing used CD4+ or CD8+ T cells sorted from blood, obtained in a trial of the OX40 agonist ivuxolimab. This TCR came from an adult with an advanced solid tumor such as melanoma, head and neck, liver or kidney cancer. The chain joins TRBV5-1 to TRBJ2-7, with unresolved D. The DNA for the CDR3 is TGCGCCAGCAGCTTAGGTACACCCCGGGACGAGCAGTACTTC. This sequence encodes CASSLGTPRDEQYF. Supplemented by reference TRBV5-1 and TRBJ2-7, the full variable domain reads KAGVTQTPRYLIKTRGQQVTLSCSPISGHRSVSWYQQTPGQGLQFLFEYFSETQRNKGNFPGRFSGRQFSNSRSEMNVSTLELGDSALYLCASSLGTPRDEQYFGPGTRLTVT.